This T cell receptor (beta chain) is from a study of response to subunit inactivated influenza vaccine. Study-level findings and limits: Authors suggested that a seasonal influenza vaccination recruits few new T cells each time.

This clonotype was detected many times. As yet, its antigen is unknown. Germline V CDR1 and CDR2: SEHNR, FQNEAQ (reference sequence). V dropped 6 bases and J dropped 1; count of bases not matched to a gene: 11. The CDR3 has 17 amino acids. One entry per CDR3 protein, called by TCRdb with MiXCR from the RT-PCR reads. The repertoire holds fewer than 700,000 distinct CDR3 sequences, with 13% as singletons. The V and J genes are TRBV7-9 and TRBJ2-2, with 7 bases lining up with TRBD2. The sample here was PBMCs from blood, taken roughly 45 days after vaccination. The source of this sequence is a man between 50 and 59 years old who received an inactivated influenza vaccine. In nucleotides, the CDR3 is TGTGCCAGCAGTAAAGCGGGAAAGCGGCAGAACACCGGGGAGCTGTTTTTT. Amino acids: CASSKAGKRQNTGELFF.